These 26 T cell receptor beta chains came from one sample sequenced in a study of beta chain features in type 1 diabetes. Their specific antigens are unknown. The study reverse transcribed the entire isolated RNA, so it sequenced expressed TCRB transcripts. This table comes from immunoSEQ multiplex PCR, and its TCRdb copy is limited to in-frame clones, with some not included. This sample has over 40,000 clones; around 70% occur once, and the top ten carry roughly 2.2%. Study results and limitations: Type 1 diabetes patients showed a moderate but significant shortening of TCRB CDR3s in all four CD4+ subsets.

The sequenced material came from Tregs from blood. The source is a woman under 30 with type 1 diabetes.

The rearrangement links TRBV19 to TRBJ1-5; TRBD1 matches at 7 bases. With V trimmed by 7 bases and J by 0 bases, 6 bases remained unmatched. Germline loops: CDR1 LNHDA, CDR2 SQIVND (reference sequence). The CDR3 extends over 15 amino acids. Here the CDR3 reads CASTGTDYSNQPQHF. Here the CDR3 DNA reads TGTGCCAGTACTGGGACAGATTATAGCAATCAGCCCCAGCATTTT.

The genes are TRBV7-9 and TRBJ2-7; 14 nucleotides agree with TRBD2. Germline loops: CDR1 SEHNR, CDR2 FQNEAQ (reference sequence). Germline trimming cut 4 bases from V and 1 base from J; bases unmatched to any gene: 6. The CDR3 runs to 17 residues. The DNA for the CDR3 is TGTGCCAGCAGCTCAGGACTAGCGGGGGGATTTTCCTACGAGCAGTACTTC. Translation: CASSSGLAGGFSYEQYF.

The gene calls are TRBV7-2 and TRBJ2-7, with D maybe TRBD1 (5 bases). CDR1 is SGHTA, CDR2 FQGNSA, per germline. Trimming left V 3 bases short and J 3 bases short, with 21 bases between. This CDR3 comprises 17 residues. CDR3 nucleotides: TGTGCCAGCAGCTTTATCAATTCGGACATGGTGTTCTACGAGCAGTACTTC. Its translation is CASSFINSDMVFYEQYF. Variable domain in full (rest from reference TRBV7-2 and TRBJ2-7): GAGVSQSPSNKVTEKGKDVELRCDPISGHTALYWYRQSLGQGLEFLIYFQGNSAPDKSGLPSDRFSAERTGGSVSTLTIQRTQQEDSAVYLCASSFINSDMVFYEQYFGPGTRLTVT.

The rearrangement joins TRBV10-2 to TRBJ2-2, with 7 positions matching TRBD2. The CDR3 extends over 14 amino acids. CDR1 is WSHSY and CDR2 is SAAADI in the germline V gene. Losses at the gene ends were 6 bases for V and 5 bases for J; bases not matched to a gene: 6. The CDR3, as DNA: TGCGCCAGCAGAGCCGGACTAGTAACCGGGGAGCTGTTTTTT. Its translation: CASRAGLVTGELFF.

The chain combines TRBV30 with TRBJ1-5; 10 nucleotides agree with TRBD1. The CDR3 covers 15 residues. CDR1 and CDR2 from the germline V gene are GTSNPN and SVGIG (reference sequence). With V trimmed by 2 bases and J by 6 bases, 7 bases remained unmatched. The CDR3 nucleotides are TGTGCCTGGAGTCCCGGGACAGGGGTCCGTCAGCCCCAGCATTTT. Translating gives CAWSPGTGVRQPQHF.

The genes are TRBV27 and TRBJ2-7; D not certain. Germline V gives CDR1 MNHEY, CDR2 SMNVEV (reference sequence). With 6 bases removed from V and 0 bases from J, the gap between germline ends came to 9 bases. The CDR3 extends over 13 amino acids. This CDR3 reads CASSSSGSYEQYF. CDR3 in DNA: TGTGCCAGCAGCTCTTCAGGCTCCTACGAGCAGTACTTC.

The rearrangement links TRBV28 to TRBJ1-5; D gene ambiguous. The V gene lost 2 bases and the J gene lost 6 bases, with 8 bases spanning the gap. Germline CDR1 reads MDHEN; CDR2 reads SYDVKM. This CDR3 region has 13 residues. DNA of the CDR3: TGTGCCAGCAGTTTAGGAGGACTTCAGCCCCAGCATTTT. The encoded protein is CASSLGGLQPQHF.

This clone was observed a few times. The chain has TRBV7-2 and TRBJ2-1, with a weak D call TRBD1 (6 bases). The germline V and J ends were trimmed by 3 bases and 5 bases, with 20 bases remaining between them. From germline, CDR1 is SGHTA and CDR2 FQGNSA. This CDR3 contains 17 residues. CDR3 region: CASSFAGPGAVHNEQFF. The CDR3 nucleotides read TGTGCCAGCAGCTTCGCCGGGCCAGGGGCGGTCCACAATGAGCAGTTCTTC.

This clone has just a few counts. The gene calls are TRBV7-9 and TRBJ2-3; TRBD2 matches 14 bases. This CDR3 contains 13 residues. The germline gives CDR1 SEHNR, CDR2 FQNEAQ (reference sequence). The V segment lost 5 bases and the J segment 14 bases; nucleotides outside the gene matches: 6. CDR3 coding DNA: TGTGCCAGCAGCCGGACTAGCGGGGGGTCGTGGTATTTT. It is translated as CASSRTSGGSWYF.

The chain joins TRBV28 to TRBJ2-7; D is perhaps TRBD1 (7 bases). Germline V CDR1 and CDR2: MDHEN, SYDVKM. The CDR3 runs 16 residues. Trimming shortened V by 0 bases and J by 1 base, and 13 bases separated the two germline ends. CDR3 DNA: TGTGCCAGCAGTTTATGGTGGCAGGGGGGTTCCTACGAGCAGTACTTC. Translation: CASSLWWQGGSYEQYF.

V and J are TRBV7-2 and TRBJ2-5, with 14 bases fitting TRBD2. The trim removed 5 bases at V and 5 bases at J, leaving 4 bases unmatched. Germline CDR1 and CDR2: SGHTA and FQGNSA. This CDR3 is built from 15 residues. CDR3 DNA sequence: TGTGCCAGCAGCCCGGGACTAGCGGGGGTCGAGACCCAGTACTTC. Translating gives CASSPGLAGVETQYF.

The V gene is TRBV18, the J gene TRBJ2-1; TRBD2 agrees at 7 bases. Germline V lookup: CDR1 KGHSH, CDR2 LQKENI. CDR3 length equals 17 residues. The ends lost 0 bases at V and 0 bases at J; junction bases unmatched: 5. This CDR3 reads CASSPPRAGASYNEQFF. The CDR3 coding sequence is TGTGCCAGCTCACCACCGCGGGCGGGAGCCTCCTACAATGAGCAGTTCTTC.

The count of this clone is one. V is TRBV7-2 and J is TRBJ2-7; 8 positions match TRBD2. From germline, CDR1 is SGHTA and CDR2 FQGNSA. The CDR3 covers 15 residues. J gave up 4 bases and V 2 bases, and 7 bases lay outside the gene matches. The CDR3, as DNA: TGTGCCAGCAGCTTAACCGGGACTAGGCAATACGAGCAGTACTTC. It is translated as CASSLTGTRQYEQYF.

This clone has only a few counts. The CDR3 is CASSQQQAGTDTQYF. The CDR3, as DNA: TGCGCCAGCAGCCAGCAACAGGCCGGCACAGATACGCAGTATTTT. V and J are TRBV4-3 and TRBJ2-3, with D possibly TRBD1 on 5 matching bases. The CDR3 is made up of 15 amino acids. Germline CDR1 LGHNA, CDR2 YSLEER. The germline V and J ends were trimmed by 3 bases and 1 base, with 11 bases remaining between them.

The CDR3 loop is CSVGLAGRNIQYF. The CDR3 nucleotides are TGCAGCGTTGGACTAGCGGGAAGGAACATTCAGTACTTC. This sequence joins TRBV29-1 and TRBJ2-4; 11 nucleotides align to TRBD2. Germline V gene lookup returns CDR1 SQVTM and CDR2 ANQGSEA. The CDR3 runs to 13 residues. Trimming at V came to 4 bases and at J to 7 bases, leaving 3 bases not matched to a gene.

Only a few counts were recorded for this clone. The chain carries TRBV5-4 and TRBJ1-5, with 7 bases that match TRBD1. In germline, CDR1 is SGHNT, CDR2 YYREEE (reference sequence). With V trimmed by 3 bases and J by 13 bases, 10 bases remained unmatched. This CDR3 is 13 amino acids long. The CDR3 DNA sequence: TGTGCCAGCAGCTACGATCAGGGACAGTCTCAGCATTTT. Translating it yields CASSYDQGQSQHF.

The gene calls are TRBV6-5 and TRBJ2-3; D might be TRBD2 (7 bases). V gave up 3 bases and J gave up 2 bases, with 12 bases separating them. This CDR3 spans 15 amino acids. CDR1 and CDR2 (germline): MNHEY, SVGAGI. The CDR3 reads CASSYGGAVTDTQYF. Here the CDR3 DNA reads TGTGCCAGCAGTTATGGGGGGGCTGTCACAGATACGCAGTATTTT.

The chain combines TRBV7-2 with TRBJ2-3, with 14 nucleotides matching TRBD2. Looked up from germline, CDR1 is SGHTA and CDR2 is FQGNSA. CDR3 length equals 14 residues. The V segment lost 2 bases and the J segment 11 bases; nucleotides outside the gene matches: 3. The CDR3 is CASSLPGLAGGQYF. Written as DNA, the CDR3 is TGTGCCAGCAGCTTACCCGGACTAGCGGGGGGGCAGTATTTT.

The chain combines TRBV6-5 with TRBJ2-5; 11 positions agree with TRBD2. Trimming cost V 4 bases and J 3 bases; bases outside gene matches: 7. Germline V lookup: CDR1 MNHEY, CDR2 SVGAGI. This CDR3 comprises 16 residues. CDR3 in amino acids: CASSSLTSGAKETQYF. For the CDR3, the DNA is TGTGCCAGCAGTTCCCTGACTAGCGGGGCCAAAGAGACCCAGTACTTC.

The gene calls are TRBV6-1 and TRBJ2-5; possibly TRBD1 for D (7 bases). The germline CDR1 and CDR2 sequences are MNHNS and SASEGT. CDR3 length equals 13 residues. V lost 8 bases and J lost 5, with 15 bases in between. The CDR3 protein is CASLAGGPETQYF. The CDR3 DNA is TGTGCCAGCTTGGCAGGGGGGCCGGAGACCCAGTACTTC.

In this sample, this clone turned up a few times. The rearrangement uses TRBV5-5 and TRBJ2-1, with a tentative D call TRBD2 (5 bases). The CDR3 spans 14 residues. With 4 bases removed from V and 3 bases from J, the gap between germline ends came to 11 bases. Germline V gives CDR1 SGHKS, CDR2 YYEKEE (reference sequence). The CDR3 sequence: CASSEGLHYNEQFF. The DNA of the CDR3 is TGTGCCAGCAGCGAGGGTCTCCACTACAATGAGCAGTTCTTC.

V gene TRBV7-9 combines with J gene TRBJ2-3, with D tentatively TRBD1 (6 bases). The germline gives CDR1 SEHNR, CDR2 FQNEAQ (reference sequence). V was cut by 1 base and J by 2 bases, with 10 bases left in between. The CDR3 spans 15 residues. The CDR3 DNA reads as TGTGCCAGCAGCTTAGTAAAGGGGGTCACAGATACGCAGTATTTT. This translates into CASSLVKGVTDTQYF.

This clone has more than one count but fewer than ten. The V gene is TRBV28, the J gene TRBJ1-2, with D tentatively TRBD1 (5 bases). Germline CDR1 MDHEN, CDR2 SYDVKM. V was pared by 6 bases and J by 8 bases, with 10 bases between. This CDR3 is built from 11 residues. CDR3 in amino acids: CASSQRQGYTF. CDR3 nucleotide sequence: TGTGCCAGCAGCCAAAGACAGGGCTACACCTTC.

This chain uses TRBV14 with TRBJ2-5, with D possibly matching TRBD1 (7 bases). Germline V gene sequence: CDR1 SGHDN, CDR2 FVKESK. The CDR3 covers 14 residues. Trimming took 1 base from V and 7 from J, leaving 13 bases between them. CDR3 sequence (DNA): TGTGCCAGCAGCCAAGCAGGGGGGCGGAGGACCCAGTACTTC. This encodes CASSQAGGRRTQYF.

This sequence joins TRBV7-2 and TRBJ1-2; possibly TRBD1 for D (6 bases). Germline V lookup: CDR1 SGHTA, CDR2 FQGNSA. This CDR3 is built from 15 residues. V lost 1 base and J 5 bases, leaving 14 bases between the germline ends. The CDR3 spells CASSLDRDTQYGYTF. CDR3 coding DNA: TGTGCCAGCAGCTTAGACCGGGACACGCAATATGGCTACACCTTC.

The V call is TRBV5-8, the J call TRBJ2-7; D perhaps matches TRBD1 (6 bases). The CDR3 has 14 residues. Germline V CDR1 and CDR2: SGHTS, YDEGEE. V lost 2 bases, J lost 3 bases, and 12 bases lay in between. The CDR3 DNA sequence: TGTGCCAGCAGCTTACCGACAGGTTACTACGAGCAGTACTTC. Its translation: CASSLPTGYYEQYF. Full variable domain (remainder filled in from reference TRBV5-8 and TRBJ2-7): EAGVTQSPTHLIKTRGQQATLRCSPISGHTSVYWYQQALGLGLQFLLWYDEGEERNRGNFPPRFSGRQFPNYSSELNVNALELEDSALYLCASSLPTGYYEQYFGPGTRLTVT.